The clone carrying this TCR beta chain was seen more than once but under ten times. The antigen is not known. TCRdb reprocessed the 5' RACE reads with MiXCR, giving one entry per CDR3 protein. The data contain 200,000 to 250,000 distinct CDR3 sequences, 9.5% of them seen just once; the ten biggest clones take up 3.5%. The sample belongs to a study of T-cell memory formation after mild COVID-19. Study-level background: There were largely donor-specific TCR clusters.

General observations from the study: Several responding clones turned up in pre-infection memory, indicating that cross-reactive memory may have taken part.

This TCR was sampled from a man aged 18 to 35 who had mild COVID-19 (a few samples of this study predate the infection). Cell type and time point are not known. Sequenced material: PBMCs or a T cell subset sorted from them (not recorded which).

CDR3 region: CASSLDTGAKETQYF. Written as DNA, the CDR3 is TGTGCCAGCAGCTTAGATACAGGGGCCAAAGAGACCCAGTACTTC. The chain uses TRBV7-9 and TRBJ2-5; 7 bases are a match to TRBD1. The junction had 5 bases not matched to a gene; V was cut back by 1 base and J by 3 bases. The germline CDR1 and CDR2 sequences are SEHNR and FQNEAQ (reference sequence). This CDR3 contains 15 residues.